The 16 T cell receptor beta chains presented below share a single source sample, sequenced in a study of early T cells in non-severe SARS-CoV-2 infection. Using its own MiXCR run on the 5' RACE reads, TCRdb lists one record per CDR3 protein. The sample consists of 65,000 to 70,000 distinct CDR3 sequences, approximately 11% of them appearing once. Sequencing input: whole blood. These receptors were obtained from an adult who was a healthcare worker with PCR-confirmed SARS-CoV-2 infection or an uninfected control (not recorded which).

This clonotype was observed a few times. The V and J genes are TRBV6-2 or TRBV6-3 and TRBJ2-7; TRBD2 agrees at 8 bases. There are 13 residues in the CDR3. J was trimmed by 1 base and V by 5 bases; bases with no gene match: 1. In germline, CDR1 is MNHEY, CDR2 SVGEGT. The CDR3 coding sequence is TGTGCCAGCAGTAGCGGGGGTTCCTACGAGCAGTACTTC. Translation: CASSSGGSYEQYF.

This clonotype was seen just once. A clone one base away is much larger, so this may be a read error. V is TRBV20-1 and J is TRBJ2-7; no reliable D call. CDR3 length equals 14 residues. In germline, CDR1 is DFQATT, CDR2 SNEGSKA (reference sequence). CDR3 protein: CSARQTYSSYKQYF. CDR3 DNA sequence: TGCAGTGCTAGACAGACCTACAGCTCCTACAAGCAGTACTTC.

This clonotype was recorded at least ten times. The CDR3 bases are TGTGCCAGCAGAAGGTCAACTAATGAAAAACTGTTTTTT. As protein: CASRRSTNEKLFF. The chain joins TRBV7-8 to TRBJ1-4; D is unresolved. Deletions cut 6 bases from V and 0 bases from J, with 5 bases between. This CDR3 is 13 amino acids long. The V gene's germline CDR1 is SGHVS and CDR2 FQNEAQ.

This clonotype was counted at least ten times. Written as DNA, the CDR3 is TGTGCCAGCAGTTTCCCCGGGACAGGGGCCACCCCGATGAACACTGAAGCTTTCTTT. This gives the protein CASSFPGTGATPMNTEAFF. The V call is TRBV28, the J call TRBJ1-1; 10 bases are shared with TRBD1. V lost 3 bases, J lost 0 bases, and 13 bases stayed unmatched. This CDR3 contains 19 residues. CDR1 is MDHEN and CDR2 is SYDVKM in the germline V gene.

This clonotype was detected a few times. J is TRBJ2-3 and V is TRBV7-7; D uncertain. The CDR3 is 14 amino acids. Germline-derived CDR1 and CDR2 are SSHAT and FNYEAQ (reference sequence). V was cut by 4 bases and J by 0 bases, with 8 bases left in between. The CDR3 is CASSSAGSTDTQYF. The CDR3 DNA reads TGTGCCAGCAGCTCTGCAGGCAGCACAGATACGCAGTATTTT.

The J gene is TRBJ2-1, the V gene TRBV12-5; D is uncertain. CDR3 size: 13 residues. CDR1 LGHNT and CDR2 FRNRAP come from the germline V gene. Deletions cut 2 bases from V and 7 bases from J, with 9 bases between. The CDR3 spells CASGLSTSNEQFF. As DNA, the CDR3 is TGTGCTAGTGGTTTGTCCACAAGTAATGAGCAGTTCTTC. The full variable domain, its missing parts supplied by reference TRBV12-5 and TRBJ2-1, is DARVTQTPRHKVTEMGQEVTMRCQPILGHNTVFWYRQTMMQGLELLAYFRNRAPLDDSGMPKDRFSAEMPDATLATLKIQPSEPRDSAVYFCASGLSTSNEQFFGPGTRLTVL.

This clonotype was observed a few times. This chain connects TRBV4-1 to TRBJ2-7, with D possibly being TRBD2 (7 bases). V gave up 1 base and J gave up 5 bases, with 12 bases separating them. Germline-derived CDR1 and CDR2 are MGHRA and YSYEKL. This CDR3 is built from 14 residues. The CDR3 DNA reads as TGCGCCAGCAGCCAAGGGACTAGGGGGGACGAGCAGTACTTC. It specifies CASSQGTRGDEQYF.

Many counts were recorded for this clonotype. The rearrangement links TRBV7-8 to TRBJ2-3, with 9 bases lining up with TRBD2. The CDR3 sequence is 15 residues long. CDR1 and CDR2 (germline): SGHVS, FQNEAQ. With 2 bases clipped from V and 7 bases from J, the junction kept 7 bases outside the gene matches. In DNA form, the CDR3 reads TGTGCCAGCAGCTTAAGGGCGGGAGGGCCGTATACGCAGTATTTT. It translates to CASSLRAGGPYTQYF.

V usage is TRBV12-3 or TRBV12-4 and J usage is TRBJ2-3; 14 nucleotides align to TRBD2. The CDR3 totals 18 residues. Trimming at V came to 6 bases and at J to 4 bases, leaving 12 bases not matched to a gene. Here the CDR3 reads CASSRLAGGPGSPDTQYF. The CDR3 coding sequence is TGTGCCAGCAGCCGACTAGCGGGAGGGCCAGGAAGCCCAGATACGCAGTATTTT.

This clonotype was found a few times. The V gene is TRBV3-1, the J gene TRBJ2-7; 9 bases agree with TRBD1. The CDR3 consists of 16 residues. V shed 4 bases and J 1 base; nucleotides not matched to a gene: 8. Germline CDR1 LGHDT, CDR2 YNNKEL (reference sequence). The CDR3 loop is CASSREDRGVSYEQYF. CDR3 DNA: TGTGCCAGCAGCCGAGAGGACAGGGGCGTATCCTACGAGCAGTACTTC.

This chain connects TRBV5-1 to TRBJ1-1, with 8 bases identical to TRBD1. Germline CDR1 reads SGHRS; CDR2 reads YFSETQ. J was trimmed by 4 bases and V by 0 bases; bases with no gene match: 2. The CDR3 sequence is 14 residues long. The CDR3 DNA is TGCGCCAGCAGCTTGGAGCAGGGGGCCACTGAAGCTTTCTTT. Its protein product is CASSLEQGATEAFF.

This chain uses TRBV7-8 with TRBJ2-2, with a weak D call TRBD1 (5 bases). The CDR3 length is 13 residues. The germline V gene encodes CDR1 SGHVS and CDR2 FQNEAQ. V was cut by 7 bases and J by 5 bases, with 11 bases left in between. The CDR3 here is CASNQKGTGELFF. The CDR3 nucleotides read TGTGCCAGCAACCAAAAGGGGACCGGGGAGCTGTTTTTT. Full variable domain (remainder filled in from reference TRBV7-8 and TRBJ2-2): GAGVSQSPRYKVAKRGQDVALRCDPISGHVSLFWYQQALGQGPEFLTYFQNEAQLDKSGLPSDRFFAERPEGSVSTLKIQRTQQEDSAVYLCASNQKGTGELFFGEGSRLTVL.

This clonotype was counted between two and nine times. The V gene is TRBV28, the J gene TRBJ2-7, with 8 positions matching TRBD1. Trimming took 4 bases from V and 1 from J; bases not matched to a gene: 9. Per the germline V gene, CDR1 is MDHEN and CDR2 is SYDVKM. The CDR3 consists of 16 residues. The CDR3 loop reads CASSSRTGTFSYEQYF. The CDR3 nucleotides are TGTGCCAGCAGTTCCAGGACAGGGACATTTTCCTACGAGCAGTACTTC.

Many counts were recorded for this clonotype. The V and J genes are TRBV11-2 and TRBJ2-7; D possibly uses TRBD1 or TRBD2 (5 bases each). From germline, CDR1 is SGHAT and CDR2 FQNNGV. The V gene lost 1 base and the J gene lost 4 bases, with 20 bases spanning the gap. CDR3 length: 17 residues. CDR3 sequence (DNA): TGTGCCAGCAGCTTAGTGTATTTATCTGCAGGGACGTACGAGCAGTACTTC. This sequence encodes CASSLVYLSAGTYEQYF.

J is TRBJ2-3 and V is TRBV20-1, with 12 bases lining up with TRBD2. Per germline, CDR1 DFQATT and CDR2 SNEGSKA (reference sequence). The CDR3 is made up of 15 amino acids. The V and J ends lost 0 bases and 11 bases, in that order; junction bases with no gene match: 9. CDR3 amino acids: CSARDRLAGDPEQYF. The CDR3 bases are TGCAGTGCTAGAGACCGACTAGCGGGAGATCCGGAGCAGTATTTT.

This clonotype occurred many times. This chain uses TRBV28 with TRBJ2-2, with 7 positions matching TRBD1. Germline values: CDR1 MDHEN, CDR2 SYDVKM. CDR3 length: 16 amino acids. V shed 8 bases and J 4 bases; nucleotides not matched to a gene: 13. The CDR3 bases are TGTGCCAGCGACACACTACAGGGGCGAGGCACCGGGGAGCTGTTTTTT. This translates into CASDTLQGRGTGELFF.